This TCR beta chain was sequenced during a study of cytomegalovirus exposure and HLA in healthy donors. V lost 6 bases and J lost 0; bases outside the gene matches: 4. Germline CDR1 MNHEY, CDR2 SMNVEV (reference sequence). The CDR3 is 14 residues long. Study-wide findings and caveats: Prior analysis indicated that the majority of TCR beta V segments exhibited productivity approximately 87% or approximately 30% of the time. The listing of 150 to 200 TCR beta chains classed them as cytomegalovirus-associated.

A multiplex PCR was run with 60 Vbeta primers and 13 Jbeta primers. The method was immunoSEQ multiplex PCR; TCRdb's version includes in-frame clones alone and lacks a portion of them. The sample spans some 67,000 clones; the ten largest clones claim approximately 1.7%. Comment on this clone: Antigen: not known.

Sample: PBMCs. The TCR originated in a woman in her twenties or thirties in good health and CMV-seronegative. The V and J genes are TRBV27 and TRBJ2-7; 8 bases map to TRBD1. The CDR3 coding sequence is TGTGCCAGCAGCCTTGACAGGGGCTCCTACGAGCAGTACTTC. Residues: CASSLDRGSYEQYF.